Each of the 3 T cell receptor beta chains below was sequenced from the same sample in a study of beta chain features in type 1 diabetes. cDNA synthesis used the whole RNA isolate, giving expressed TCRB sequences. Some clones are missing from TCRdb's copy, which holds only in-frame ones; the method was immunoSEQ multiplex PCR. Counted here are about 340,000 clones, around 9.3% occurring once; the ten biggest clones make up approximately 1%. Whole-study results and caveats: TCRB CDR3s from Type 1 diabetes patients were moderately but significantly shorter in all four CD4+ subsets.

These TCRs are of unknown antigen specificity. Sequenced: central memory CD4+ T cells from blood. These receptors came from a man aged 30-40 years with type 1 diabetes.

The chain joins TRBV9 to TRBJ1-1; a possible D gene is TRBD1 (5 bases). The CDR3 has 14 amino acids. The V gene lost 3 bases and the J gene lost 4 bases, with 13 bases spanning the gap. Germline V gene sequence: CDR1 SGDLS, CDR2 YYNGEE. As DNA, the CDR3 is TGTGCCAGCAGCGAATACAGGCCTGGCACTGAAGCTTTCTTT. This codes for CASSEYRPGTEAFF.

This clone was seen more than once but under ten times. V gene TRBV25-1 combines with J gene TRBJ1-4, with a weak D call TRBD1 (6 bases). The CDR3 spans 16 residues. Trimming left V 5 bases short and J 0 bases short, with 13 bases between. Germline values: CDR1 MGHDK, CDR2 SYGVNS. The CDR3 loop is CASSMAGDATNEKLFF. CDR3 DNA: TGTGCCAGCAGTATGGCAGGGGACGCAACTAATGAAAAACTGTTTTTT.

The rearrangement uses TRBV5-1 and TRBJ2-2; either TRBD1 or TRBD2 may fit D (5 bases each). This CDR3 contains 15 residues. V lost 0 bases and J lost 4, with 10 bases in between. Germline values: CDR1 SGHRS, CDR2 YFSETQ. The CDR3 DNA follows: TGCGCCAGCAGCTTGGAAGTGGGGACCACCGGGGAGCTGTTTTTT. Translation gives CASSLEVGTTGELFF. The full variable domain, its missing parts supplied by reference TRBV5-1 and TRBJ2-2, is KAGVTQTPRYLIKTRGQQVTLSCSPISGHRSVSWYQQTPGQGLQFLFEYFSETQRNKGNFPGRFSGRQFSNSRSEMNVSTLELGDSALYLCASSLEVGTTGELFFGEGSRLTVL.